This TCR beta chain was found in a study of T cell responses to AZD1222 COVID-19 vaccine. Study context: Second doses that came at about 4 or about 12 weeks were put together. Study-level points and caveats: White British ancestry dominated among donors, who included more females, and clonal diversity was possibly underestimated. Of spike-specific TCRs, nearly half reportedly target regions left unmutated in variants. Samples come after the peak T cell response, not at day 14.

TCRdb's copy holds only in-frame clones and misses some; the assay was immunoSEQ multiplex PCR. This sample carries about 150,000 clones, roughly 90% of them seen once, and the ten largest clones take more than 1.4%. To note about this clone: What it binds is unknown.

Trimming cost V 8 bases and J 0 bases; bases outside gene matches: 6. Germline CDR1 and CDR2: MNHEY and SVGAGI. CDR3 length: 14 residues. The sequencing here drew on peripheral blood, taken on day 0 of AZD1222 vaccination. This clonotype was sampled from an adult in good health. This sequence joins TRBV6-5 and TRBJ2-7, with 8 positions matching TRBD2. CDR3 in DNA: TGTGCCAGCCTTAGCGGGACCTCCTCCTACGAGCAGTACTTC. Its translation is CASLSGTSSYEQYF.